The 24 T cell receptor beta chains below all came from one sample that was sequenced in a study of Graves' ophthalmopathy and Graves' hyperthyroidism. Beta-chain TCR CDR3 regions were amplified from RNA transcripts. The first round was an RT-PCR with HTBI primers, and the second round was a multiplex PCR. TCRdb reprocessed the multiplex PCR reads via MiXCR and lists one record per CDR3 protein. The profile shows almost 750,000 distinct CDR3 sequences, roughly 40% of them singletons. The sample was peripheral blood. The source of these receptors is an adult man with Graves' ophthalmopathy.

This rearrangement joins TRBV2 to TRBJ1-4; the D gene is possibly TRBD1 (5 bases). Between the trimmed V and J ends, which lost 8 bases and 3 bases, there was a span of 16 bases. Per germline, CDR1 SNHLY and CDR2 FYNNEI. The CDR3 contains 15 residues. CDR3 region: CASGTVGRPNEKLFF. CDR3 DNA sequence: TGTGCCAGCGGAACGGTGGGACGCCCTAATGAAAAACTGTTTTTT.

This chain joins TRBV24-1 and TRBJ2-5, with D possibly called TRBD1 or TRBD2 (5 bases each). This CDR3 has 15 residues. V lost 11 bases, J lost 3 bases, and 21 bases lay in between. The germline V gene has CDR1 KGHDR and CDR2 SFDVKD. The CDR3 sequence: CASSPSGTREETQYF. DNA of the CDR3: TGTGCCAGCTCCCCATCGGGGACCCGAGAAGAGACCCAGTACTTC.

This clonotype was seen many times. V is TRBV29-1 and J is TRBJ1-2; no firm D call. Trimming left V 0 bases short and J 12 bases short, with 14 bases between. CDR3 size: 12 residues. Germline V gene data show CDR1 as SQVTM and CDR2 as ANQGSEA. CDR3 protein: CSVEEEWEEDTF. DNA for the CDR3: TGCAGCGTTGAAGAGGAGTGGGAGGAAGACACCTTC.

For this clonotype: Germline and junction disagree at one end, which may indicate a read error. This sequence joins TRBV10-3 and TRBJ1-3; D ambiguous. Germline V gene data show CDR1 as ENHRY and CDR2 as SYGVKD. The CDR3 length is 13 residues. The CDR3 coding sequence is TGTGCCAGCAGTTACGGCTCTGGAAACACCATATATTTT. Translating it yields CASSYGSGNTIYF.

The genes are TRBV7-9 and TRBJ1-1; a possible D gene is TRBD1 (6 bases). Looked up from germline, CDR1 is SEHNR and CDR2 is FQNEAQ (reference sequence). CDR3 length equals 15 residues. V was trimmed by 6 bases and J by 0 bases, leaving 14 bases between them. CDR3 sequence (DNA): TGTGCCAGCAGGGAGCCTGGGGGCATGAACACTGAAGCTTTCTTT. Amino acids: CASREPGGMNTEAFF.

This clonotype was counted many times. One junction end disagrees with the germline gene, perhaps due to a read error. The V and J genes are TRBV10-3 and TRBJ1-2, with D unclear. This CDR3 is built from 13 residues. Germline V gene data show CDR1 as ENHRY and CDR2 as SYGVKD. CDR3: CASSYSNPKGYTF. The CDR3 DNA reads as TGTGCCAGCAGTTACTCGAATCCGAAGGGCTACACCTTC.

This clonotype was counted ten times or more. The chain combines TRBV7-9 with TRBJ2-7, with 7 bases that match TRBD1. Unmatched junction bases numbered 2, after V lost 4 bases and J lost 5 bases. This CDR3 has 12 amino acids. Germline assignment: CDR1 SEHNR and CDR2 FQNEAQ (reference sequence). In DNA, the CDR3 is TGTGCCAGCAGCTGGGACAGCAACGAGCAGTACTTC. This codes for CASSWDSNEQYF.

In the case of this clonotype: This likely comes from a read error, as the CDR3 has no conserved phenylalanine or tryptophan at its end. Because the CDR3's place on the DNA is in doubt, the DNA is left out and the CDR3 is given as listed by TCRdb. The chain joins TRBV10-3 to TRBJ1-4; the tabulated D call, TRBD1, remains unverified against the DNA. The germline V gene encodes CDR1 ENHRY and CDR2 SYGVKD. The CDR3 is 8 residues long, ends included. The CDR3 loop is CAIRDQGQ.

A few counts support this clonotype. This chain uses TRBV7-9 with TRBJ1-1, with a tentative D call TRBD1 (6 bases). Germline V gene data show CDR1 as SEHNR and CDR2 as FQNEAQ (reference sequence). The CDR3 contains 15 residues. The ends were cut back, 5 bases at V and 8 bases at J, with 21 bases in the middle. The CDR3, as DNA: TGTGCCAGCAGCCTCTCCACAGGGTATATTTGGGAAGCTTTCTTT. It codes for CASSLSTGYIWEAFF.

In this sample, this clonotype turned up a few times. J is TRBJ2-2 and V is TRBV12-3 or TRBV12-4; D is perhaps TRBD1 or TRBD2 (5 bases each). The ends were cut back, 7 bases at V and 1 base at J, with 16 bases in the middle. CDR3 length: 16 residues. CDR3: CASTATGTVNTGELFF. In nucleotides, the CDR3 is TGTGCCAGCACCGCTACCGGGACCGTGAACACCGGGGAGCTGTTTTTT.

This chain links TRBV19 with TRBJ2-5; D remains unclear. CDR1 and CDR2 (germline): LNHDA, SQIVND (reference sequence). Trimming removed 8 bases from V and 4 bases from J, with 14 bases in between. The CDR3 extends over 13 amino acids. CDR3 DNA: TGTGCCAGTGCTCCCACGGTAGGAGAGACCCAGTACTTC. It is translated as CASAPTVGETQYF.

The rearrangement uses TRBV29-1 and TRBJ2-7; 8 nucleotides agree with TRBD1. CDR1 is SQVTM, CDR2 ANQGSEA, per germline. The CDR3 is 15 residues long. Trimming at V came to 8 bases and at J to 3 bases, leaving 15 bases not matched to a gene. The CDR3 here is CSSRGGTGNFYEQYF. The CDR3, as DNA: TGCAGCTCTCGAGGGGGGACAGGTAACTTCTACGAGCAGTACTTC.

This clonotype has just a few counts. This sequence joins TRBV20-1 and TRBJ2-7, with 9 bases identical to TRBD2. The CDR3 covers 14 residues. Unmatched junction bases numbered 9, after V lost 5 bases and J lost 4 bases. The V gene's germline CDR1 is DFQATT and CDR2 SNEGSKA (reference sequence). The CDR3 here is CSAQTSGPKYEQYF. The DNA of the CDR3 is TGCAGTGCTCAGACTAGCGGACCCAAATACGAGCAGTACTTC.

A few counts support this clonotype. The CDR3 region is CASSLGQGIHYEQYF. CDR3 DNA: TGTGCCAGCAGCTTGGGACAGGGAATTCACTACGAGCAGTACTTC. V gene TRBV12-3 or TRBV12-4 combines with J gene TRBJ2-7; TRBD1 matches 9 bases. This CDR3 spans 15 amino acids. V dropped 6 bases and J dropped 3; count of bases not matched to a gene: 9.

This clonotype came up a few times. This rearrangement joins TRBV9 to TRBJ1-3; D remains ambiguous. Trimming stripped 0 bases from V and 3 bases from J, with 4 bases between. CDR3 size: 13 residues. The V gene's germline CDR1 is SGDLS and CDR2 YYNGEE. For the CDR3, the DNA is TGTGCCAGCAGCGTAGATTATGGAAACACCATATATTTT. This sequence encodes CASSVDYGNTIYF.

V gene TRBV6-5 combines with J gene TRBJ2-5, with no clear D. The germline V gene encodes CDR1 MNHEY and CDR2 SVGAGI. V shed 2 bases and J shed 0 bases, with 10 bases lying between them. The CDR3 consists of 15 residues. The CDR3 is CASSYRRPNQETQYF. The CDR3 DNA sequence: TGTGCCAGCAGTTACCGTCGTCCGAACCAAGAGACCCAGTACTTC.

This chain joins TRBV19 and TRBJ1-1; D unclear. This CDR3 spans 13 amino acids. CDR1 and CDR2 from the germline V gene are LNHDA and SQIVND (reference sequence). The ends were cut back, 0 bases at V and 3 bases at J, with 5 bases in the middle. CDR3: CASSIDVDTEAFF. The DNA for the CDR3 is TGTGCCAGTAGTATAGATGTGGACACTGAAGCTTTCTTT.

The chain combines TRBV15 with TRBJ1-1; no definite D call. The CDR3 loop spans 13 amino acids. V was cut by 0 bases and J by 1 base, with 3 bases left in between. Germline-derived CDR1 and CDR2 are LNHNV and YYDKDF (reference sequence). As DNA, the CDR3 is TGTGCCACCAGCAGAGAAGCGAACACTGAAGCTTTCTTT. It specifies CATSREANTEAFF. The full variable domain, with the rest looked up from reference TRBV15 and TRBJ1-1, is DAMVIQNPRYQVTQFGKPVTLSCSQTLNHNVMYWYQQKSSQAPKLLFHYYDKDFNNEADTPDNFQSRRPNTSFCFLDIRSPGLGDTAMYLCATSREANTEAFFGQGTRLTVV.

At least ten counts were recorded for this clonotype. The rearrangement joins TRBV6-5 to TRBJ2-5; 10 nucleotides line up with TRBD1. The CDR3 covers 15 residues. Looked up from germline, CDR1 is MNHEY and CDR2 is SVGAGI. V was clipped by 5 bases and J by 8 bases; unmatched bases: 11. The CDR3 DNA reads TGTGCCAGCAGTACCCGGGACAGGGGAAGTGGAACCCAGTACTTC. Its protein product is CASSTRDRGSGTQYF.

This clonotype appeared many times. The J gene is TRBJ2-5, the V gene TRBV15, with TRBD2 identical over 9 bases. V lost 4 bases to trimming and J lost 4 bases; unmatched junction nucleotides: 7. The CDR3 sequence is 15 residues long. Germline values: CDR1 LNHNV, CDR2 YYDKDF (reference sequence). The CDR3 here is CATSKGGGVLETQYF. For the CDR3, the DNA is TGTGCCACCAGCAAGGGCGGGGGGGTATTAGAGACCCAGTACTTC.

Concerning this clonotype itself: At one boundary the junction diverges from the germline segment, which might be a read error. The genes are TRBV24-1 and TRBJ1-5; TRBD1 might be the D (5 bases). CDR3 length equals 14 residues. Per germline, CDR1 KGHDR and CDR2 SFDVKD. The CDR3 loop reads CATSDLDSNQSQHF. CDR3 nucleotide sequence: TGTGCCACCAGTGATTTAGACAGTAATCAGTCCCAGCATTTT.

This clonotype has at least ten counts. The chain combines TRBV5-8 with TRBJ1-1, with TRBD1 as a possible D gene (5 bases). The germline V gene has CDR1 SGHTS and CDR2 YDEGEE. V lost 1 base to trimming and J lost 4 bases, with 11 bases between them. The CDR3 runs to 14 residues. The CDR3 nucleotides read TGTGCCAGCAGCTTGAGGGGTTTAGGCACTGAAGCTTTCTTT. Protein product: CASSLRGLGTEAFF.

This clonotype was seen repeatedly, ten times or more. The V and J genes are TRBV2 and TRBJ1-5, with D maybe TRBD1 (5 bases). Looked up from germline, CDR1 is SNHLY and CDR2 is FYNNEI. This CDR3 spans 17 amino acids. V lost 3 bases, J lost 7 bases, and 22 bases lay in between. CDR3 in amino acids: CASSDAGGVGGKQPQHF. The CDR3, as DNA: TGTGCCAGCAGTGATGCGGGGGGAGTCGGGGGTAAACAGCCCCAGCATTTT. Full variable domain (rest looked up from reference TRBV2 and TRBJ1-5): EPEVTQTPSHQVTQMGQEVILRCVPISNHLYFYWYRQILGQKVEFLVSFYNNEISEKSEIFDDQFSVERPDGSNFTLKIRSTKLEDSAMYFCASSDAGGVGGKQPQHFGDGTRLSIL.

This clonotype has only a few counts. The rearrangement links TRBV9 to TRBJ2-5; D could derive from TRBD1 or TRBD2 (5 bases each). The germline V and J ends were trimmed by 1 base and 3 bases, with 16 bases remaining between them. Germline V gene data show CDR1 as SGDLS and CDR2 as YYNGEE. There are 16 residues in the CDR3. CDR3 bases: TGTGCCAGCAGCGTATCCTCCGGGGCAGCTAAAGAGACCCAGTACTTC. It is translated as CASSVSSGAAKETQYF.